This T cell receptor (beta chain) was retrieved from a study of beta chain features in type 1 diabetes. On this clone itself: Its target is unknown.

Points from the study as a whole: Shortening that was moderate but significant affected the TCRB CDR3s of Type 1 diabetes patients in all four CD4+ subsets. Insertions were fewer and deletions more numerous at VDJ junctions in type 1 diabetes patients.

The whole isolated RNA underwent reverse transcription, so sequencing captured expressed TCRB transcripts. Assay: immunoSEQ multiplex PCR; the TCRdb copy retains only in-frame clones and omits some. The table shows 25,000 to 30,000 clones, with about 65% occurring only once. The V segment lost 5 bases and the J segment 7 bases; nucleotides outside the gene matches: 9. The CDR3 loop spans 15 amino acids. CDR1 is MNHEY and CDR2 is SVGAGI in the germline V gene. Populations obtained by sorting all exceeded 98% purity. This receptor was taken from a woman aged 25 to 39 with type 1 diabetes. Material: Tregs from blood. The chain links TRBV6-5 to TRBJ2-1, with TRBD2 identical over 9 bases. The DNA for the CDR3 is TGTGCCAGCAGTGCTGAGACTAGCGGACCTAATGAGCAGTTCTTC. Translating gives CASSAETSGPNEQFF.